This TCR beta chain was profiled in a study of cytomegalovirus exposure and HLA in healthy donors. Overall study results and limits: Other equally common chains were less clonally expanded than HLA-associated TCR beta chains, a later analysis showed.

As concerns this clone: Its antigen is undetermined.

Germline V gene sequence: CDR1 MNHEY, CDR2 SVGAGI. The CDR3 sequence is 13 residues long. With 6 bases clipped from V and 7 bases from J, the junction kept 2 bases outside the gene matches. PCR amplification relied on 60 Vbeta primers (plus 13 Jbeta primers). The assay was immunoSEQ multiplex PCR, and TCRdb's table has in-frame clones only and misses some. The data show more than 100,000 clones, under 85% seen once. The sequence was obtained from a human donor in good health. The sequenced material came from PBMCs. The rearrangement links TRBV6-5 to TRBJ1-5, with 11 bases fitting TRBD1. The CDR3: CASRGTGGQPQHF. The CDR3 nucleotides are TGTGCCAGCAGAGGGACAGGGGGGCAGCCCCAGCATTTT.